The source of this T cell receptor (beta chain) is a study of blood T cell repertoires in COVID-19. Overall study: From the United States, Italy and Spain came samples of acute and convalescent COVID-19.

CDR1 is PRHDT, CDR2 FYEKMQ, per germline (reference sequence). The V segment lost 0 bases and the J segment 4 bases; nucleotides outside the gene matches: 6. This CDR3 has 16 residues. The assay was immunoSEQ multiplex PCR, and TCRdb's table has in-frame clones only and misses some. In the table there are nearly 200,000 clones, about four fifths of which are singletons. Sequencing used PBMCs or T cells enriched from blood (not recorded which). J is TRBJ1-3 and V is TRBV13; 7 positions match TRBD1. This sequence originates from a man in his forties who had recovered from COVID-19. In nucleotides, the CDR3 is TGTGCCAGCAGCTTAGGCTCTTGGACAGGAGGAAACACCATATATTTT. This gives the protein CASSLGSWTGGNTIYF.